This T cell receptor (beta chain) was retrieved from a study of control samples from healthy donors and cancer patients. Sequenced by immunoSEQ multiplex PCR; TCRdb stores in-frame clones only, minus some. The sample carries tens of thousands of clones, 85% to 90% recorded once. The CDR3 spans 15 residues. The V gene's germline CDR1 is SGHTA and CDR2 FQGTGA. The V and J ends lost 5 bases and 4 bases respectively, with 18 bases between them. V is TRBV7-3 and J is TRBJ2-7; tentative D call: TRBD1 (8 bases). The origin of this receptor is an older woman with head and neck cancer. The specimen sequenced was PBMCs. The CDR3 loop reads CASSREAGGFYEQYF. CDR3 in DNA: TGTGCCAGCAGCCGGGAGGCAGGGGGCTTTTACGAGCAGTACTTC.